This TCR beta chain is from a study of blood T cell repertoires in COVID-19. Study in general: The study drew acute and convalescent COVID-19 samples from the United States, Italy and Spain. The analysed material was cDNA or gDNA that came from T cells, B-cell-depleted T cells, or PBMCs.

Original processing methods: The authors estimated nucleated cell counts from reference gene primer amplification. The repertoire was sequenced with immunoSEQ multiplex PCR; TCRdb's copy has only in-frame clones and lacks some. V, J and clone size are taken as reported in that table, and D and trimming were inferred from the DNA itself. The sample has about 88,000 clones, approximately 88% seen once. The TCR was taken from a man at least 80 years old with acute or convalescent COVID-19. The specimen was peripheral blood.

This CDR3 reads CSVEARAMNTEAFF. The DNA of the CDR3 is TGCAGCGTTGAAGCCAGGGCAATGAACACTGAAGCTTTCTTT. This rearrangement joins TRBV29-1 to TRBJ1-1; weak D call: TRBD1 (5 bases). The ends were cut back, 1 base at V and 0 bases at J, with 9 bases in the middle. The CDR3 runs to 14 residues. CDR1 and CDR2 from the germline V gene are SQVTM and ANQGSEA.